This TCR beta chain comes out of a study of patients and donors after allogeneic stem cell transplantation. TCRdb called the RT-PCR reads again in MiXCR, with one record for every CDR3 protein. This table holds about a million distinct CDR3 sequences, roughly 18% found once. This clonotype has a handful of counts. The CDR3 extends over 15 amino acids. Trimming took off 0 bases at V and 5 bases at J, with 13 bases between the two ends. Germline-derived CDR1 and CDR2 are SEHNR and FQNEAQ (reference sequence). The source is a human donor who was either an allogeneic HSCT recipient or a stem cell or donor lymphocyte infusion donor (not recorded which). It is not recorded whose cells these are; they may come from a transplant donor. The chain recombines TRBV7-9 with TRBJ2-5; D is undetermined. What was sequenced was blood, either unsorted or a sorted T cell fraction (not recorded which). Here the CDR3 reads CASSLAGSGVETQYF. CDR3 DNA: TGTGCCAGCAGCTTAGCCGGTTCCGGCGTGGAGACCCAGTACTTC.